Below are 15 T cell receptor beta chains sequenced from a single sample in a study of CD8+CD57+ T cells in acquired aplastic anemia. CDR3 and TCR beta VDJ profiling relied on a genomic DNA template. Via MiXCR, TCRdb re-called the reads, giving one row per CDR3 protein. The sample yields more than 150,000 distinct CDR3 sequences, over 60% seen once. Sequences were obtained from sorted CD4+, CD8+, or CD8+CD57+ T cells (not recorded which) from PBMCs. The receptors shown here come from a human donor with severe aplastic anemia or a healthy control (not recorded which).

This clonotype was found a few times. The gene calls are TRBV19 and TRBJ2-7; D perhaps matches TRBD1 (5 bases). The germline CDR1 and CDR2 sequences are LNHDA and SQIVND (reference sequence). The CDR3 spans 12 residues. The V and J ends lost 8 bases and 3 bases respectively, with 11 bases between them. The CDR3 sequence is CASQQAGYEQYF. Written as DNA, the CDR3 is TGTGCCAGTCAACAGGCAGGCTACGAGCAGTACTTC.

This clonotype has ten or more counts. V gene TRBV27 combines with J gene TRBJ2-7; D is possibly TRBD1 or TRBD2 (5 bases each). The CDR3 runs 12 residues. Germline V gene sequence: CDR1 MNHEY, CDR2 SMNVEV (reference sequence). Trimming shortened V by 5 bases and J by 7 bases, and 12 bases separated the two germline ends. The CDR3 protein is CASSLPEGEQYF. The DNA of the CDR3 is TGTGCCAGCAGTCTCCCCGAGGGGGAGCAGTACTTC.

This clonotype occurred a few times. Since a much larger clone is just one base distant, this may be a read error. The CDR3 loop is CASSEPLGGSDTRYF. The CDR3 region has the DNA TGTGCCAGCAGCGAACCACTAGGAGGGTCAGATACGCGGTATTTT. V gene TRBV12-3 or TRBV12-4 combines with J gene TRBJ2-3; possible D gene TRBD2, 6 bases. The CDR3 consists of 15 residues.

The V and J genes are TRBV20-1 and TRBJ2-2; 7 bases line up with TRBD1. Trimming at V came to 6 bases and at J to 6 bases, leaving 4 bases not matched to a gene. The CDR3 has 12 residues. The V gene's germline CDR1 is DFQATT and CDR2 SNEGSKA (reference sequence). This CDR3 is CSATTGSGELFF. In nucleotides, the CDR3 is TGCAGTGCCACGACAGGGTCCGGGGAGCTGTTTTTT.

The V call is TRBV7-8, the J call TRBJ1-5, with no clear D. Trimming left V 5 bases short and J 11 bases short, with 22 bases between. CDR1 and CDR2 from the germline V gene are SGHVS and FQNEAQ. The CDR3 is 15 residues long. CDR3 DNA: TGTGCCAGCAGCCAAGAGAATTATCAGAGATCAGCCCAGCATTTT. Amino acid sequence: CASSQENYQRSAQHF.

The V gene is TRBV20-1, the J gene TRBJ1-2; D not certain. The CDR3 spans 12 residues. The germline CDR1 and CDR2 sequences are DFQATT and SNEGSKA (reference sequence). The V end lost 3 bases, the J end lost 3 bases, and 8 bases lay between the germline ends. CDR3 amino acids: CSASDGDYGYTF. CDR3 nucleotides: TGCAGTGCTAGCGACGGCGACTATGGCTACACCTTC.

In regard to this clonotype: The conserved closing phenylalanine or tryptophan is absent in this CDR3, likely reflecting a read error. The rearrangement links TRBV7-9 to TRBJ2-5, with D uncertain. Germline V CDR1 and CDR2: SEHNR, FQNEAQ (reference sequence). The CDR3 has 13 residues. V lost 5 bases and J 2 bases, leaving 9 bases between the germline ends. The CDR3 DNA is TGTGCCAGCAGCCATTTGGGACAAGAGACCCAGTACCTC. As protein: CASSHLGQETQYL.

The rearrangement links TRBV24-1 to TRBJ2-2; D is undetermined. Germline assignment: CDR1 KGHDR and CDR2 SFDVKD. V lost 3 bases to trimming and J lost 1 base, with 8 bases between them. The CDR3 spans 15 residues. CDR3 DNA: TGTGCCACCAGTGATCCGACATTGAACACCGGGGAGCTGTTTTTT. It translates to CATSDPTLNTGELFF.

The rearrangement joins TRBV11-2 to TRBJ2-7; weak D call: TRBD2 (6 bases). Trimming took off 4 bases at V and 3 bases at J, with 7 bases between the two ends. In germline, CDR1 is SGHAT, CDR2 FQNNGV. The CDR3 spans 12 residues. Here the CDR3 reads CASSWRGYEQYF. CDR3 DNA: TGTGCCAGCAGCTGGAGGGGCTACGAGCAGTACTTC.

The rearrangement links TRBV7-2 to TRBJ2-5; 7 bases fit TRBD2. J lost 2 bases, V lost 3 bases, and 0 bases had no gene match. CDR3 length equals 13 residues. Germline loops: CDR1 SGHTA, CDR2 FQGNSA. The CDR3 DNA reads as TGTGCCAGCAGCTTTAGCGGGCAAGAGACCCAGTACTTC. Its protein is CASSFSGQETQYF. The complete variable domain, with remaining parts taken from reference TRBV7-2 and TRBJ2-5, reads GAGVSQSPSNKVTEKGKDVELRCDPISGHTALYWYRQSLGQGLEFLIYFQGNSAPDKSGLPSDRFSAERTGGSVSTLTIQRTQQEDSAVYLCASSFSGQETQYFGPGTRLLVL.

The sample holds many counts of this clonotype. The chain joins TRBV11-2 to TRBJ2-7, with D possibly TRBD1 on 5 matching bases. The ends were cut back, 3 bases at V and 3 bases at J, with 6 bases in the middle. Germline-derived CDR1 and CDR2 are SGHAT and FQNNGV. CDR3 length: 12 amino acids. CDR3 protein: CASSLGRYEQYF. The CDR3 bases are TGTGCCAGCAGCTTGGGGCGCTACGAGCAGTACTTC. The full variable domain, in which reference TRBV11-2 and TRBJ2-7 provide the parts outside the CDR3, is EAGVAQSPRYKIIEKRQSVAFWCNPISGHATLYWYQQILGQGPKLLIQFQNNGVVDDSQLPKDRFSAERLKGVDSTLKIQPAKLEDSAVYLCASSLGRYEQYFGPGTRLTVT.

This chain joins TRBV7-6 and TRBJ2-1; 8 positions match TRBD1. Germline-derived CDR1 and CDR2 are SGHVS and FNYEAQ. Trimming took 4 bases from V and 7 from J; bases not matched to a gene: 15. This CDR3 is built from 17 residues. The CDR3 coding sequence is TGTGCCAGCAGCTCCGACAGGGGCAAAGGTTCGCGAAATGAGCAGTTCTTC. It is translated as CASSSDRGKGSRNEQFF.

The chain has TRBV7-9 and TRBJ2-5, with TRBD1 matching 7 bases. The germline V gene encodes CDR1 SEHNR and CDR2 FQNEAQ (reference sequence). The CDR3 has 14 amino acids. V was pared by 5 bases and J by 1 base, with 4 bases of the junction left unmatched. The CDR3 is CASSLRDSQETQYF. The CDR3 bases are TGTGCCAGCAGCCTCCGGGACAGCCAAGAGACCCAGTACTTC.

V usage is TRBV12-3 or TRBV12-4 and J usage is TRBJ1-2; no clear D. The CDR3 extends over 15 amino acids. V was cut by 5 bases and J by 3 bases, with 16 bases left in between. CDR3 residues: CASSEATFVDYGYTF. DNA of the CDR3: TGTGCCAGCAGTGAAGCAACTTTTGTGGACTATGGCTACACCTTC.

The chain employs TRBV24-1 and TRBJ1-5; D is undetermined. The V gene's germline CDR1 is KGHDR and CDR2 SFDVKD. V was clipped by 11 bases and J by 3 bases, with 13 bases between them. CDR3 length: 13 residues. The CDR3 DNA follows: TGTGCCAGCAGCCCCGCCCACAATCAGCCCCAGCATTTT. This sequence encodes CASSPAHNQPQHF.